A selection of T cell receptor beta chains follows, all from one sample in a study of PD-1 blockade in classical Hodgkin lymphoma. This table comes from immunoSEQ multiplex PCR, and its TCRdb copy is limited to in-frame clones, with some not included. The table records roughly 8,300 clones, approximately 71% of them present only once. The source material was CD4+ T cells from blood, sampled at baseline. These receptors came from a human donor with classical Hodgkin lymphoma. Each CDR3 is given with its conserved first and last residue. D genes are given only for firm matches. Not all rows give a size; the values are once, few, many and, for expanded clones, a class.

>-|TRBJ1-1|TRBV7-2|few
TGTGCCAGCAGCTTAGCGTCAGGGGCTGGAACTGAAGCTTTCTTT
CASSLASGAGTEAFF
>-|TRBJ2-1|TRBV30|-
TGTGCCTGGAGTTCCGGCGGGGTCCTTCAGCCCAATGAGCAGTTCTTC
CAWSSGGVLQPNEQFF
>TRBD1|TRBJ1-2|TRBV5-4|once
TGTGCCAGCAGCTGGACAGGGGGGAACTATGGCTACACCTTC
CASSWTGGNYGYTF
>-|TRBJ2-5|TRBV5-4|-
TGTGCCAGCAGCTTCAACAGCGGTCAAGAGACCCAGTACTTC
CASSFNSGQETQYF
>TRBD1|TRBJ1-4|TRBV4-1|-
TGCGCCAGCACCGAACGGACAGGCCCTAATGAAAAACTGTTTTTT
CASTERTGPNEKLFF
>-|TRBJ2-3|TRBV9|-
TGTGCCAGCAGCGTCGGCGGAATGAGGCAGTATTTT
CASSVGGMRQYF
>-|TRBJ2-1|TRBV5-1|-
TGCGCCAGCAGCTTGGGGGGGCGCGACAATGAGCAGTTCTTC
CASSLGGRDNEQFF
>-|TRBJ1-5|TRBV2|-
TGTGCCAGCAGTGATGGGGAGGGACAGCCCCAGCATTTT
CASSDGEGQPQHF
>-|TRBJ1-5|TRBV6-1|-
TGTGCCAGCAGTGAATTGGGGGGTAACAATCAGCCCCAGCATTTT
CASSELGGNNQPQHF
>-|TRBJ2-1|TRBV29-1|-
TGCAGCGTAAAGTTTTACAATGAGCAGTTCTTC
CSVKFYNEQFF
>-|TRBJ2-1|TRBV9|once
TGTGCCAGCAGCGTAGATGGCGCGAGCTACAATGAGCAGTTCTTC
CASSVDGASYNEQFF
>-|TRBJ1-1|TRBV5-1|-
TGCGCCAGCAGCTTGCTAGGCCGGGGGAACACTGAAGCTTTCTTT
CASSLLGRGNTEAFF
>-|TRBJ2-1|TRBV27|-
TGTGCCAGCAGTTTACCCCCGGCCGGGGCTACGGGCAATGAGCAGTTCTTC
CASSLPPAGATGNEQFF
>TRBD1|TRBJ1-6|TRBV5-4|few
TGTGCCAGCAGCTTGTTACCAGGGGGGGATAATTCACCCCTCCACTTT
CASSLLPGGDNSPLHF
>-|TRBJ2-3|TRBV4-2|-
TGTGCCAGCAGCCAAACCGGGACAACTAGCACAGATACGCAGTATTTT
CASSQTGTTSTDTQYF
>-|TRBJ1-5|TRBV5-1|-
TGCGCCAGCAGCTTGTCAGGGGCTGAGTATCAGCCCCAGCATTTT
CASSLSGAEYQPQHF
>TRBD2|TRBJ2-3|TRBV5-6|few
TGTGCCAGCAGCTTGGTACTAGCGGGAGAGGCAGATACGCAGTATTTT
CASSLVLAGEADTQYF
>-|TRBJ1-4|TRBV19|-
TGTGCCAGTAGTATGTGGCAGGGTAATGAAAAACTGTTTTTT
CASSMWQGNEKLFF
>-|TRBJ2-5|TRBV11-2|-
TGTGCCAGCAGCTTCCAAGGGGGGGCGGCTCAAGGGACCCAGTACTTC
CASSFQGGAAQGTQYF
>TRBD1|TRBJ2-3|TRBV27|-
TGTGCCAGCAGTATGAGACAGGGGGATACGCAGTATTTT
CASSMRQGDTQYF
>-|TRBJ2-3|TRBV18|once
TGTGCCAGCTCAGCATCGACCAGCACAGATACGCAGTATTTT
CASSASTSTDTQYF
>TRBD1|TRBJ1-3|TRBV11-2|-
TGTGCCAGCAGCACCAGACAGGGCTCTGGAAACACCATATATTTT
CASSTRQGSGNTIYF
>TRBD2|TRBJ2-7|TRBV7-6|-
TGTGCCAGCAGCTTAGCGCGGGGGGCCTACGAGCAGTACTTC
CASSLARGAYEQYF
>-|TRBJ1-2|TRBV28|-
TGTGCCAGTAGCACCGGACAGCAGTATGGCTACACCTTC
CASSTGQQYGYTF
>-|TRBJ1-1|TRBV5-4|-
TGTGCCAGCAGCCCCCGGGTTCTTAGGGGCCGGACGAACACTGAAGCTTTCTTT
CASSPRVLRGRTNTEAFF
>TRBD2|TRBJ2-7|TRBV7-9|-
TGTGCCAGCAGCCAAGGACACGGGGGGAACGAGCAGTACTTC
CASSQGHGGNEQYF
>-|TRBJ1-2|TRBV19|-
TGTGCCAGTAGTCGCCCGCCAGAGCGGGGCTACACCTTC
CASSRPPERGYTF
>-|TRBJ2-2|TRBV5-1|-
TGCGCCAGCAGCCGGACAGCCGGGGAGCTGTTTTTT
CASSRTAGELFF
>-|TRBJ1-1|TRBV7-2|-
TGTGCCAGCAACCTCAGGATGAACACTGAAGCTTTCTTT
CASNLRMNTEAFF
>-|TRBJ1-1|TRBV6-1|-
TGTGCCAGCAGGGAGCCTTATGGGGGATGGACTGAAGCTTTCTTT
CASREPYGGWTEAFF
>TRBD2|TRBJ2-2|TRBV4-3|-
TGCGCCAGCAGCCAACAGCGGGAGGTCACCGGGGAGCTGTTTTTT
CASSQQREVTGELFF
>TRBD1|TRBJ2-5|TRBV12-5|-
TGTGCTAGTGGTTTGGTACGAACAGGGGGTGCGGAGACCCAGTACTTC
CASGLVRTGGAETQYF
>-|TRBJ1-1|TRBV10-2|-
TGCGCCAGCAGTGGGAAAGAGACAATGAACACTGAAGCTTTCTTT
CASSGKETMNTEAFF
>-|TRBJ1-3|TRBV18|-
TGTGCCAGCTCATATAGCAACTCTGGAAACACCATATATTTT
CASSYSNSGNTIYF
>-|TRBJ1-3|TRBV9|-
TGTGCCAGCAGCGTAGGCGGTTCCTCTGGAAACACCATATATTTT
CASSVGGSSGNTIYF
>TRBD2|TRBJ2-3|TRBV27|-
TGTGCCAGCAGTCCAGCGGGGACTAGCGGGATAAGGGCCACAGATACGCAGTATTTT
CASSPAGTSGIRATDTQYF
>-|TRBJ2-5|TRBV10-3|-
TGTGCCACCTCTCTTGGTTCTCGGGAGACCCAGTACTTC
CATSLGSRETQYF
>-|TRBJ1-2|TRBV5-1|-
TGCGCCAGCAGCTTGGTCATGGACGCGGGGGGCTACACCTTC
CASSLVMDAGGYTF
>-|TRBJ1-1|TRBV7-2|-
TGTGCCAGCAGCTTAGCACGGGGGCTGAACACTGAAGCTTTCTTT
CASSLARGLNTEAFF
>-|TRBJ1-2|TRBV4-2|-
TGTGCCAGCAGCCAAGATCCCCCGACAGGCATTTATGGCTACACCTTC
CASSQDPPTGIYGYTF
>TRBD1|TRBJ2-5|TRBV2|-
TGTGCCAGCCGGTGGGGGGACAGGGGGCTTACCAGTCAAGAGACCCAGTACTTC
CASRWGDRGLTSQETQYF
>-|TRBJ2-3|TRBV11-3|-
TGTGCCAGCAGCCGCACCAGCGGCTTCACAGATACGCAGTATTTT
CASSRTSGFTDTQYF
>-|TRBJ2-7|TRBV7-9|-
TGTGCCAGCAGCTTAAGTAGGTCGAACGCCTACGAGCAGTACTTC
CASSLSRSNAYEQYF
>TRBD2|TRBJ2-5|TRBV19|-
TGTGCCAGTAGACCGACTAGCGGGAAGTACCAAGAGACCCAGTACTTC
CASRPTSGKYQETQYF
>TRBD1|TRBJ1-3|TRBV2|-
TGTGCCAGCAGCAAACAGGGGACTGGAAACACCATATATTTT
CASSKQGTGNTIYF
>TRBD1|TRBJ1-2|TRBV5-1|-
TGCGCCAGCAGCACTTCGACAGGGGGCGACTATGGCTACACCTTC
CASSTSTGGDYGYTF
>TRBD2|TRBJ2-1|TRBV4-3|-
TGCGCCAGCAGCCAAGGCCCGGGACTAGGTGTCTACAATGAGCAGTTCTTC
CASSQGPGLGVYNEQFF
>-|TRBJ1-2|TRBV6-1|-
TGTGCCAGCATCGGGACCACTTACGCTAACTATGGCTACACCTTC
CASIGTTYANYGYTF
>-|TRBJ1-1|TRBV4-3|-
TGCGCCAGCAGCCGCCAGGGAATGAACACTGAAGCTTTCTTT
CASSRQGMNTEAFF
>-|TRBJ2-7|TRBV7-2|-
TGTGCCAGCAGCTTAGGTGGAGGACCGGCGTACGAGCAGTACTTC
CASSLGGGPAYEQYF